This TCR beta chain was observed in a study of graft-versus-host responses after intestinal transplantation. The wider study: Isolated intestinal, liver-intestinal, or multivisceral transplants had been given to the recipients. The recipients all started with anti-thymocyte globulin induction and then took tacrolimus and steroids for about 3 years.

Study-wide results and limits: Among recipient marrow samples, GvH clones were found; some appeared first in ileum or blood.

The sample holds a few counts of this clone. Its specificity is not known. Trimming cost V 1 base and J 4 bases, with 11 bases left between them. CDR1 is MGHRA and CDR2 is YSYEKL in the germline V gene. The CDR3 runs 15 residues. Repertoires were generated with immunoSEQ multiplex PCR, while TCRdb's copy carries only in-frame clones and drops some. The data contain about 73,000 clones, around 91% of them singletons. The clonotype originates from a human donor who was the organ donor for an intestinal transplant. This sample comprised unstimulated CD8+ T cells sorted from spleen or lymph node cells, obtained before transplant. This chain uses TRBV4-1 with TRBJ2-1; weak D call: TRBD2 (6 bases). In nucleotides, the CDR3 is TGCGCCAGCAGCCAAGGCCATAGCGGTTACAATGAGCAGTTCTTC. Translated: CASSQGHSGYNEQFF.